A single sample gave rise to the 29 T cell receptor beta chains below, sequenced in a study of T-cell memory formation after mild COVID-19. TCRdb reprocessed the 5' RACE reads with MiXCR, giving one entry per CDR3 protein. The sample holds hundreds of thousands of distinct CDR3 sequences, roughly 15% seen once. The sequenced material came from PBMCs or a T cell subset sorted from them (not recorded which). The origin of the receptors is a man younger than 30 who had mild COVID-19 (a few samples of this study predate the infection). Cell type and time point are not known.

The CDR3 DNA reads as TGTGCCAGCAGTGAAAGGGGTGGCTACACCTTC. Translated, it gives CASSERGGYTF. The genes are TRBV25-1 and TRBJ1-2; weak D call: TRBD1 (5 bases). This CDR3 spans 11 amino acids. The V gene lost 2 bases and the J gene lost 7 bases, with 5 bases spanning the gap. Germline V gene sequence: CDR1 MGHDK, CDR2 SYGVNS.

The chain combines TRBV11-2 with TRBJ1-2, with a possible D match to TRBD1 (6 bases). V was clipped by 5 bases and J by 4 bases, with 17 bases between them. The CDR3 extends over 15 amino acids. Looked up from germline, CDR1 is SGHAT and CDR2 is FQNNGV. CDR3 DNA sequence: TGTGCCAGCAGCCCAAGCGGGGGCTATGGCTATGGCTACACCTTC. Translating gives CASSPSGGYGYGYTF.

The chain combines TRBV4-1 with TRBJ2-3; TRBD2 agrees at 10 bases. The CDR3 is 16 amino acids. Trimming cost V 4 bases and J 3 bases; bases outside gene matches: 7. The germline CDR1 and CDR2 sequences are MGHRA and YSYEKL. As DNA, the CDR3 is TGCGCCAGCAGCCGGCTCATAGCGGGGGGAACAGATACGCAGTATTTT. Its protein is CASSRLIAGGTDTQYF.

The chain has TRBV29-1 and TRBJ2-2, with TRBD1 matching 7 bases. Germline CDR1 reads SQVTM; CDR2 reads ANQGSEA. The CDR3 consists of 18 residues. The V and J ends lost 1 base and 2 bases, in that order; junction bases with no gene match: 13. The CDR3 bases are TGCAGCGTTGAAGGAGGGCCTCGGACAGGAATAAACACCGGGGAGCTGTTTTTT. Translation: CSVEGGPRTGINTGELFF.

This chain connects TRBV6-2 or TRBV6-3 to TRBJ2-2; maybe TRBD2 (5 bases). The CDR3 spans 14 residues. Trimming pared 9 bases from V and 4 bases from J, leaving 15 bases between. CDR1 and CDR2 (germline): MNHEY, SVGEGT. CDR3 residues: CASQAAAFTGELFF. The CDR3 DNA reads as TGTGCCAGTCAAGCGGCAGCTTTCACCGGGGAGCTGTTTTTT.

This clonotype was detected a few times. This chain joins TRBV7-3 and TRBJ2-2; 9 bases agree with TRBD2. Germline-derived CDR1 and CDR2 are SGHTA and FQGTGA. This CDR3 contains 14 residues. The V and J ends lost 2 bases and 10 bases, in that order; junction bases with no gene match: 5. DNA for the CDR3: TGTGCCAGCAGCTTAGCTAGCGGGGCTCAGGAGCTGTTTTTT. It encodes CASSLASGAQELFF.

This clonotype appeared a few times. The chain has TRBV7-2 and TRBJ2-3, with D unresolved. Trimming shortened V by 1 base and J by 2 bases, and 13 bases separated the two germline ends. Germline assignment: CDR1 SGHTA and CDR2 FQGNSA. The CDR3 has 16 amino acids. CDR3 sequence reads: CASSLGSWLHTDTQYF. In DNA form, the CDR3 reads TGTGCCAGCAGCTTAGGGAGTTGGCTTCACACAGATACGCAGTATTTT.

The V and J genes are TRBV5-6 and TRBJ1-5, with D unresolved. Trimming took 0 bases from V and 5 from J, leaving 6 bases between them. The germline CDR1 and CDR2 sequences are SGHDT and YYEEEE. The CDR3 extends over 13 amino acids. The CDR3 here is CASSLGPHQPQHF. The CDR3 DNA is TGTGCCAGCAGCTTGGGCCCCCATCAGCCCCAGCATTTT. Filled out from reference TRBV5-6 and TRBJ1-5, the complete variable domain reads DAGVTQSPTHLIKTRGQQVTLRCSPKSGHDTVSWYQQALGQGPQFIFQYYEEEERQRGNFPDRFSGHQFPNYSSELNVNALLLGDSALYLCASSLGPHQPQHFGDGTRLSIL.

The sample holds a few counts of this clonotype. A read error may account for a junction end that differs from germline. The gene calls are TRBV6-2 or TRBV6-3 and TRBJ2-4, with D maybe TRBD1 (6 bases). The CDR3 has 11 residues. CDR1 MNHEY and CDR2 SVGEGT come from the germline V gene. The CDR3: CASSDTTGLHF. The CDR3 DNA sequence: TGTGCCAGCAGCGATACGACAGGCCTGCACTTC.

This clonotype was observed a few times. The chain is built from TRBV6-2 or TRBV6-3 and TRBJ2-5; 7 positions match TRBD1. The trim removed 2 bases at V and 5 bases at J, leaving 5 bases unmatched. Germline CDR1 reads MNHEY; CDR2 reads SVGEGT. The CDR3 spans 14 residues. CDR3 region: CASSYRGLRETQYF. CDR3 nucleotides: TGTGCCAGCAGTTACAGGGGGCTGCGGGAGACCCAGTACTTC.

This clonotype was picked up a small number of times. The chain is built from TRBV7-9 and TRBJ2-5; D ambiguous. Deletions cut 1 base from V and 0 bases from J, with 9 bases between. The CDR3 consists of 15 residues. In germline, CDR1 is SEHNR, CDR2 FQNEAQ (reference sequence). The CDR3: CASSLVLRYQETQYF. The CDR3, as DNA: TGTGCCAGCAGCTTAGTTCTGCGTTACCAAGAGACCCAGTACTTC.

The chain uses TRBV20-1 and TRBJ1-5; D is possibly TRBD1 (6 bases). This CDR3 contains 15 residues. Trimming cost V 0 bases and J 9 bases, with 18 bases left between them. Germline V gives CDR1 DFQATT, CDR2 SNEGSKA (reference sequence). DNA for the CDR3: TGCAGTGCTAGAGAGGCGGGACATTCCGAGGCGCCCCAGCATTTT. The encoded protein is CSAREAGHSEAPQHF.

The chain employs TRBV11-2 and TRBJ2-2, with TRBD2 as a possible D gene (5 bases). Trimming removed 6 bases from V and 0 bases from J, with 8 bases in between. Germline CDR1 and CDR2: SGHAT and FQNNGV. The CDR3 is 14 residues long. CDR3 DNA: TGTGCCAGCAGGGACTCCTCGAACACCGGGGAGCTGTTTTTT. As protein: CASRDSSNTGELFF. Based on the CDR3 plus reference TRBV11-2 and TRBJ2-2, the full variable domain is EAGVAQSPRYKIIEKRQSVAFWCNPISGHATLYWYQQILGQGPKLLIQFQNNGVVDDSQLPKDRFSAERLKGVDSTLKIQPAKLEDSAVYLCASRDSSNTGELFFGEGSRLTVL.

V and J are TRBV4-3 and TRBJ1-3; 7 bases align to TRBD1. This CDR3 contains 14 residues. V was pared by 5 bases and J by 3 bases, with 4 bases of the junction left unmatched. Per the germline V gene, CDR1 is LGHNA and CDR2 is YSLEER. CDR3 DNA sequence: TGCGCCAGCAGCACCAGGGGGGGTGGAAACACCATATATTTT. This sequence encodes CASSTRGGGNTIYF.

Comments on this clonotype: The junction does not match germline at one end; this may be a read error. The rearrangement joins TRBV5-1 to TRBJ2-2; possible D gene TRBD1, 7 bases. The CDR3 extends over 15 amino acids. Germline V gene data show CDR1 as SGHRS and CDR2 as YFSETQ. CDR3 sequence reads: CATRLGGGDTGEPFF. CDR3 nucleotides: TGCGCCACGAGGCTCGGAGGGGGCGATACCGGGGAGCCGTTTTTT.

This clonotype was observed a few times. The chain recombines TRBV27 with TRBJ1-2; D perhaps matches TRBD1 (6 bases). Germline values: CDR1 MNHEY, CDR2 SMNVEV (reference sequence). V shed 8 bases and J shed 6 bases, with 13 bases lying between them. The CDR3 contains 12 residues. This CDR3 reads CASDDRPNGYTF. In nucleotides, the CDR3 is TGTGCCAGCGATGACAGGCCAAATGGCTACACCTTC.

The rearrangement joins TRBV4-1 to TRBJ2-3; 14 nucleotides align to TRBD2. The CDR3 loop spans 19 amino acids. Looked up from germline, CDR1 is MGHRA and CDR2 is YSYEKL. V lost 2 bases to trimming and J lost 7 bases; unmatched junction nucleotides: 14. CDR3 sequence: CASSQPGGLAGVSMYTQYF. CDR3 DNA sequence: TGCGCCAGCAGCCAACCCGGGGGACTAGCGGGGGTCAGCATGTATACGCAGTATTTT.

This clonotype was counted ten times or more. The chain has TRBV7-2 and TRBJ2-3; D is undetermined. V lost 5 bases and J lost 2, with 5 bases in between. CDR1 and CDR2 from the germline V gene are SGHTA and FQGNSA. The CDR3 loop spans 12 amino acids. DNA for the CDR3: TGTGCCAGCAGCAGCCCCACAGATACGCAGTATTTT. This codes for CASSSPTDTQYF. Full variable domain (outside the CDR3, taken from reference TRBV7-2 and TRBJ2-3): GAGVSQSPSNKVTEKGKDVELRCDPISGHTALYWYRQSLGQGLEFLIYFQGNSAPDKSGLPSDRFSAERTGGSVSTLTIQRTQQEDSAVYLCASSSPTDTQYFGPGTRLTVL.

This clonotype appeared a few times. V usage is TRBV5-5 and J usage is TRBJ1-1, with D perhaps matching TRBD1 (5 bases). The germline V gene has CDR1 SGHKS and CDR2 YYEKEE (reference sequence). With 5 bases removed from V and 3 bases from J, the gap between germline ends came to 23 bases. The CDR3 sequence is 17 residues long. CDR3 amino acids: CASRLRTSVVGHTEAFF. The CDR3 DNA follows: TGTGCCAGCAGACTGCGGACATCCGTAGTGGGGCACACTGAAGCTTTCTTT.

The CDR3, as DNA: TGTGCCAGCAGGGGGGTCAGGCGAAACTATGGCTACACCTTC. Translation: CASRGVRRNYGYTF. The rearrangement links TRBV12-3 or TRBV12-4 to TRBJ1-2, with D possibly TRBD1 on 5 matching bases. V gave up 6 bases and J gave up 2 bases, with 13 bases separating them. The CDR3 extends over 14 amino acids.

In its sample, this clonotype was seen a few times. The chain links TRBV20-1 to TRBJ2-5; TRBD2 matches 11 bases. V trimming: 8 bases; J trimming: 4 bases; junction bases outside the gene matches: 12. The CDR3 is 15 residues long. The germline V gene encodes CDR1 DFQATT and CDR2 SNEGSKA (reference sequence). Here the CDR3 reads CSLIAGGRPPETQYF. DNA for the CDR3: TGCAGTCTCATAGCGGGGGGGCGGCCGCCAGAGACCCAGTACTTC.

This clonotype was seen a handful of times. The chain uses TRBV6-5 and TRBJ2-2; maybe TRBD1 (6 bases). Germline V gene sequence: CDR1 MNHEY, CDR2 SVGAGI. The CDR3 length is 14 residues. Trimming took 5 bases from V and 3 from J, leaving 10 bases between them. The CDR3 region is CASSNTGYTGELFF. In nucleotides, the CDR3 is TGTGCCAGCAGTAACACAGGGTACACCGGGGAGCTGTTTTTT.

This clonotype was picked up one time. The rearrangement uses TRBV5-4 and TRBJ1-1; D is unresolved. CDR3 length equals 15 residues. Germline V gives CDR1 SGHNT, CDR2 YYREEE (reference sequence). Trimming removed 3 bases at V and 1 base at J, with 13 bases between. CDR3 amino acids: CASSSPGRSNTEAFF. Here the CDR3 DNA reads TGTGCCAGCAGCTCACCGGGTCGGTCGAACACTGAAGCTTTCTTT.

V and J are TRBV1 and TRBJ2-7. TRBV1 is a known pseudogene. The CDR3 totals 13 residues. The CDR3 bases are TGCACCAGCAGCCAACCTATGTCCTACGAGCAGTACTTC. Amino acids: CTSSQPMSYEQYF.

On this clonotype: Without the conserved terminal phenylalanine or tryptophan, this CDR3 likely stems from a read error. It is unclear where the CDR3 begins or ends on the DNA, so no DNA is shown, and the CDR3 is as TCRdb lists it. The gene calls are TRBV4-3 and TRBJ1-2; the table names TRBD1, a call not compared with the DNA. The CDR3 has 13 amino acids, counting both end residues. Germline-derived CDR1 and CDR2 are LGHNA and YSLEER. The chain's CDR3 is CASSPPRVSSVTS.

CDR3 bases: TGCGCCAGCAAAGCACTCCAGTATAATTCACCCCTCCACTTT. This codes for CASKALQYNSPLHF. The V call is TRBV5-1, the J call TRBJ1-6, with no clear D. The CDR3 runs to 14 residues. V gave up 6 bases and J gave up 4 bases, with 11 bases separating them. From germline, CDR1 is SGHRS and CDR2 YFSETQ.

The gene calls are TRBV7-2 and TRBJ2-1; 11 nucleotides align to TRBD2. Germline assignment: CDR1 SGHTA and CDR2 FQGNSA. The CDR3 has 15 residues. The J segment lost 7 bases and the V segment lost 7 bases, leaving 9 bases of the junction unmatched. The CDR3 protein is CASTLAGGTLNEQFF. The CDR3 DNA reads TGTGCCAGCACTCTAGCGGGGGGAACCCTTAATGAGCAGTTCTTC.

This clonotype was counted only a few times. V is TRBV7-3 and J is TRBJ2-2, with a tentative D call TRBD2 (6 bases). This CDR3 comprises 13 residues. V lost 4 bases to trimming and J lost 5 bases, with 8 bases between them. The V gene's germline CDR1 is SGHTA and CDR2 FQGTGA. CDR3 bases: TGTGCCAGCAGCTCCGGACTAACCGGGGAGCTGTTTTTT. The encoded protein is CASSSGLTGELFF.

The chain carries TRBV12-3 or TRBV12-4 and TRBJ2-3; D unresolved. The CDR3 totals 19 residues. V was trimmed by 3 bases and J by 0 bases, leaving 22 bases between them. For the CDR3, the DNA is TGTGCCAGCAGTTTTCCTGCGGAGACTCCTGGACGGAGCACAGATACGCAGTATTTT. This encodes CASSFPAETPGRSTDTQYF.